The sequence of this T cell receptor beta chain was determined in a study of blood T cells in healthy people across ages. Study outcomes and limitations: Investigators treated diversity estimates from one million T cells as underestimates. Both naive CD4+ cell counts and diversity were greater in long-lived donors than in aged donors. Per million T cells, the diversity of TCR beta decreased roughly linearly as age advanced.

Together with a sample-barcoded 5' primer, a J-beta primer mix was included in a second PCR lasting roughly 6 to 12 cycles. All cDNA molecules were each tagged by a template-switch adaptor with 12 random nucleotides. A single record per CDR3 protein comes from TCRdb applying MiXCR to the 5' RACE reads. The sample yields fewer than 700,000 distinct CDR3 sequences, 40% to 50% seen once. Details on this clonotype: The antigen is not known.

V was pared by 1 base and J by 11 bases, with 11 bases of the junction left unmatched. This CDR3 has 15 amino acids. Germline V gene data show CDR1 as KGHSH and CDR2 as LQKENI. The clonotype was recovered from a man of 80 years or more in good health. This chain connects TRBV18 to TRBJ2-5; TRBD1 agrees at 9 bases. Sequenced input: blood. CDR3 coding DNA: TGTGCCAGCTCACCACTCGGACAGGGGCGCAATGAGCAGTACTTC. Translating it yields CASSPLGQGRNEQYF. Based on the CDR3 plus reference TRBV18 and TRBJ2-5, the full variable domain is NAGVMQNPRHLVRRRGQEARLRCSPMKGHSHVYWYRQLPEEGLKFMVYLQKENIIDESGMPKERFSAEFPKEGPSILRIQQVVRGDSAAYFCASSPLGQGRNEQYFGPGTRLLVL.